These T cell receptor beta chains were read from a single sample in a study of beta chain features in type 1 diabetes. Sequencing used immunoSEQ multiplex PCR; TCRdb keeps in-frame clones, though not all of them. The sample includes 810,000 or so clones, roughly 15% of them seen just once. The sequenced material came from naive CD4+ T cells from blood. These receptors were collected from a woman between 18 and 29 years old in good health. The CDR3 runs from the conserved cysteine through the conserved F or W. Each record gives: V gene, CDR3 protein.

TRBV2,CASTGGGGYTF
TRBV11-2,CASSGLFGQSEQYF
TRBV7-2,CASSFDRTPSEQYF
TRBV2,CASSILAAYNEQFF
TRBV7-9,CQEVAPSTDTQYF
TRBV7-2,CASSFRSSYNEQFF
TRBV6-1,CASSTDGTYEQYF
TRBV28,CASNQAGLLAGGWETQYF
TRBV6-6,CASSYSQVNEQFF
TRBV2,CASSVVSHNEQFF
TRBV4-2,CASSHKTGTSGREQYF
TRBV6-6,CATAEGYGYTF
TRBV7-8,CASRTGNTGELFF
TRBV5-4,CASSLAGTSISFEQYF
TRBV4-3,CASSQFIGTSDYNEQFF
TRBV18,CASSPKRQGNTGELFF
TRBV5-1,CASSLERQGRGYEQYF
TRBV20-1,CSASSIGELFF
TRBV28,CASSLSGRISYEQYF
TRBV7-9,CASSLVAGTRIQETQYF
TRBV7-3,CASSLYSGLASTNTDTQYF
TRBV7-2,CASSPSRGDITGELFF